The present TCR beta chain was sequenced within a study of T cell responses to AZD1222 COVID-19 vaccine. Study-wide points: Researchers report vaccine-associated CD4 TCRs spanning spike, with dominance at 160-218 and 743-854.

Produced via immunoSEQ multiplex PCR; TCRdb's table is partial and in-frame only. The table has tens of thousands of clones, roughly 87% seen once; the top ten hold about 9.3%. A note on this clone: Its cognate antigen is unknown.

Per the germline V gene, CDR1 is MDHEN and CDR2 is SYDVKM. This CDR3 spans 13 amino acids. The V segment lost 3 bases and the J segment 9 bases; nucleotides outside the gene matches: 7. Researchers grouped second doses given at about 4 or about 12 weeks into one pool. This specimen consisted of peripheral blood, obtained 28 days after the second AZD1222 dose. This TCR derives from an adult who received the AZD1222 COVID-19 vaccine. V usage is TRBV28 and J usage is TRBJ1-1, with 7 bases aligning to TRBD1. The CDR3 loop is CASSLPLQGKAFF. The DNA for the CDR3 is TGTGCCAGCAGTTTGCCACTACAGGGGAAAGCTTTCTTT.